Sequencing of this T cell receptor (beta chain) was carried out in a study of radiation and T cells in renal cell carcinoma. Worth noting for this clone: Its target is not known.

Time point defined: blood 2 weeks post-SBRT. Documented treatment: 15 Gy SBRT to primary tumor, nephrectomy 4 weeks later. Clear cell pathology was present in this patient's renal cell carcinoma. The germline V gene has CDR1 MNHEY and CDR2 SVGAGI. V was trimmed by 4 bases and J by 11 bases, leaving 15 bases between them. The CDR3 runs to 13 residues. Study-level findings and limits: Without pretreatment biopsies, baseline tumor clonotype presence was undetermined.

The table came from immunoSEQ multiplex PCR; TCRdb's copy has only in-frame clones and leaves some out. The sample includes roughly 130,000 clones, approximately 75% seen only once; the top ten take around 2%. The material sequenced was blood, taken from a patient whose treatment included radiotherapy and nephrectomy. This sequence was found in a woman aged 55-70 years with renal cell carcinoma. The chain joins TRBV6-5 to TRBJ1-5; D is perhaps TRBD1 (6 bases). As DNA, the CDR3 is TGTGCCAGCAGTTCATCTACCGGGGACACCCAGCATTTT. This translates into CASSSSTGDTQHF.